These 19 T cell receptor beta chains were sequenced from one sample in a study of blood T cell repertoires in COVID-19. Clones were read by immunoSEQ multiplex PCR, and TCRdb kept only the in-frame ones, dropping some. Seen here are some 18,000 clones, about 90% observed once, and the top ten hold 11%. Source material: peripheral blood. These receptors were obtained from a human donor in a cohort sampled during active COVID-19.

In regard to this clone: One end of the junction does not line up with germline, which may come from a read error. This CDR3 is also generated by other DNA sequences in the sample. The J gene is TRBJ1-6, the V gene TRBV10-3; tentative D call: TRBD1 (5 bases). CDR3 length equals 15 residues. CDR1 and CDR2 from the germline V gene are ENHRY and SYGVKD. The CDR3 DNA reads TGTGCCATCAGTGATCCAGGGAAAACGGATTCGCCCCTCCACTTT. Protein sequence: CAISDPGKTDSPLHF.

The chain uses TRBV5-6 and TRBJ2-3; 9 bases fit TRBD1. CDR1 and CDR2 from the germline V gene are SGHDT and YYEEEE. Trimming cost V 0 bases and J 4 bases; bases outside gene matches: 0. This CDR3 region has 14 residues. In nucleotides, the CDR3 is TGTGCCAGCAGCTTGGGACAGGGGGCAGATACGCAGTATTTT. Translating gives CASSLGQGADTQYF.

The chain uses TRBV28 and TRBJ2-1; TRBD2 might be the D (7 bases). Trimming shortened V by 6 bases and J by 9 bases, and 18 bases separated the two germline ends. Per the germline V gene, CDR1 is MDHEN and CDR2 is SYDVKM. This CDR3 spans 14 amino acids. The CDR3 here is CASRNEWGGGEQFF. As DNA, the CDR3 is TGTGCCAGCAGGAATGAATGGGGGGGCGGTGAGCAGTTCTTC.

In DNA, the CDR3 is TGTGCCAGCAGCTTAACCCAGGGGCCGGATTCACCCCTCCACTTT. Residues: CASSLTQGPDSPLHF. The chain uses TRBV7-2 and TRBJ1-6, with D possibly being TRBD1 (6 bases). Germline lookup yields CDR1 SGHTA and CDR2 FQGNSA. The length of the CDR3 is 15 residues. V was cut by 2 bases and J by 8 bases, with 13 bases left in between.

The rearrangement joins TRBV3-1 (or the pseudogene TRBV3-2) to TRBJ2-7, with 7 bases lining up with TRBD1. The CDR3 loop spans 13 amino acids. Germline CDR1 is LGHDT and CDR2 is YNNKEL (reference sequence). V lost 4 bases and J lost 3; bases outside the gene matches: 3. The CDR3 here is CASSRDSHYEQYF. The CDR3 region has the DNA TGTGCCAGCAGCCGGGACAGTCACTACGAGCAGTACTTC.

V usage is TRBV5-6 and J usage is TRBJ2-3; 10 bases align to TRBD2. Germline V lookup: CDR1 SGHDT, CDR2 YYEEEE. Losses at the gene ends were 7 bases for V and 4 bases for J; bases not matched to a gene: 6. The CDR3 has 14 residues. DNA of the CDR3: TGTGCCAGCGGGAGCGGGGGGGCCCCAGATACGCAGTATTTT. Amino acid sequence: CASGSGGAPDTQYF.

J is TRBJ2-5 and V is TRBV5-4, with 10 nucleotides matching TRBD1. This CDR3 is 13 amino acids long. J gave up 4 bases and V 3 bases, and 0 bases lay outside the gene matches. Per germline, CDR1 SGHNT and CDR2 YYREEE (reference sequence). DNA of the CDR3: TGTGCCAGCAGCTGGACAGGGGGAGAGACCCAGTACTTC. Protein sequence: CASSWTGGETQYF.

The chain joins TRBV19 to TRBJ2-5, with a possible D match to TRBD1 (5 bases). The CDR3 covers 13 residues. Germline V CDR1 and CDR2: LNHDA, SQIVND (reference sequence). The V end lost 5 bases, the J end lost 0 bases, and 7 bases lay between the germline ends. The CDR3 DNA sequence: TGTGCCAGTAGTGACAGTAACCAAGAGACCCAGTACTTC. Protein product: CASSDSNQETQYF.

CDR3: CARSDRFPYEQYF. The CDR3, as DNA: TGTGCCCGATCGGACAGGTTCCCGTACGAGCAGTACTTC. The chain recombines TRBV30 with TRBJ2-7; 7 nucleotides match TRBD1. The V and J ends lost 8 bases and 4 bases, in that order; junction bases with no gene match: 11. Germline lookup yields CDR1 GTSNPN and CDR2 SVGIG (reference sequence). The CDR3 consists of 13 residues.

V gene TRBV5-4 combines with J gene TRBJ1-1; D is undetermined. Germline V gene sequence: CDR1 SGHNT, CDR2 YYREEE (reference sequence). CDR3 size: 13 residues. V lost 4 bases and J 3 bases, leaving 10 bases between the germline ends. This CDR3 is CASSDDTDTEAFF. DNA for the CDR3: TGTGCCAGCAGCGACGACACCGACACTGAAGCTTTCTTT. Full variable domain (rest looked up from reference TRBV5-4 and TRBJ1-1): ETGVTQSPTHLIKTRGQQVTLRCSSQSGHNTVSWYQQALGQGPQFIFQYYREEENGRGNFPPRFSGLQFPNYSSELNVNALELDDSALYLCASSDDTDTEAFFGQGTRLTVV.

The chain has TRBV7-2 and TRBJ1-5, with D unclear. Germline V gene lookup returns CDR1 SGHTA and CDR2 FQGNSA. Trimming shortened V by 0 bases and J by 6 bases, and 15 bases separated the two germline ends. The length of the CDR3 is 16 residues. DNA for the CDR3: TGTGCCAGCAGCTTAGCAGCGGACGCTAGAGTTCAGCCCCAGCATTTT. This gives the protein CASSLAADARVQPQHF.

The rearrangement uses TRBV30 and TRBJ2-1; 12 nucleotides line up with TRBD2. The V gene's germline CDR1 is GTSNPN and CDR2 SVGIG (reference sequence). V trimming: 0 bases; J trimming: 0 bases; junction bases outside the gene matches: 3. The CDR3 loop spans 17 amino acids. The CDR3 DNA sequence: TGTGCCTGGAGTGTAGCTAGCGGGGGGGCCTCCTACAATGAGCAGTTCTTC. It codes for CAWSVASGGASYNEQFF.

As DNA, the CDR3 is TGTGCCAGCAGTTTATTAGGCGCGGGGGGCCCTACCTATAATTCACCCCTCCACTTT. Translated: CASSLLGAGGPTYNSPLHF. The chain has TRBV27 and TRBJ1-6; a possible D gene is TRBD1 (6 bases). The germline V gene encodes CDR1 MNHEY and CDR2 SMNVEV (reference sequence). The CDR3 is made up of 19 amino acids. V lost 1 base and J lost 2, with 18 bases in between.

This clone was seen a few times. The rearrangement joins TRBV27 to TRBJ1-3; possible D gene TRBD1, 5 bases. Germline CDR1 and CDR2: MNHEY and SMNVEV (reference sequence). The V and J ends lost 8 bases and 4 bases respectively, with 15 bases between them. CDR3 length equals 14 residues. CDR3 DNA sequence: TGTGCCAGCCAACAGGTAACATCAGGAAACACCATATATTTT. Its protein product is CASQQVTSGNTIYF.

This chain uses TRBV27 with TRBJ2-7; 8 positions agree with TRBD2. Germline V gene sequence: CDR1 MNHEY, CDR2 SMNVEV (reference sequence). This CDR3 spans 16 amino acids. V gave up 1 base and J gave up 0 bases; unmatched junction bases: 5. Here the CDR3 DNA reads TGTGCCAGCAGTTTATTCGGGGGGGGCGACTCCTACGAGCAGTACTTC. It is translated as CASSLFGGGDSYEQYF.

V usage is TRBV7-8 and J usage is TRBJ1-2; D remains ambiguous. This CDR3 contains 14 residues. Trimming left V 7 bases short and J 1 base short, with 13 bases between. Germline V gene data show CDR1 as SGHVS and CDR2 as FQNEAQ. The CDR3 here is CASTPSGINYGYTF. In nucleotides, the CDR3 is TGTGCCAGCACCCCTAGCGGTATTAACTATGGCTACACCTTC.

This chain links TRBV18 with TRBJ1-2; no clear D gene. The CDR3 has 12 amino acids. Germline CDR1 KGHSH, CDR2 LQKENI. Between the trimmed V and J ends, which lost 3 bases and 8 bases, there was a span of 10 bases. The CDR3 loop reads CASSPGEGGYTF. In DNA, the CDR3 is TGTGCCAGCTCACCCGGTGAGGGAGGCTACACCTTC.

V is TRBV9 and J is TRBJ1-5; TRBD1 aligns across 9 bases. V dropped 3 bases and J dropped 4; count of bases not matched to a gene: 5. CDR3 size: 15 residues. The V gene's germline CDR1 is SGDLS and CDR2 YYNGEE. This CDR3 is CASSGSGTGNQPQHF. The CDR3 nucleotides are TGTGCCAGCAGCGGGTCCGGGACAGGGAATCAGCCCCAGCATTTT.

This clone showed up just a few times. The chain is built from TRBV21-1 and TRBJ1-1. TRBV21-1 is labeled a pseudogene. The CDR3 has 14 residues. The CDR3 DNA is TGTGCCAACCCAGATGAGGGCATGAACACTGAAGCTTTCTTT. The encoded protein is CANPDEGMNTEAFF.